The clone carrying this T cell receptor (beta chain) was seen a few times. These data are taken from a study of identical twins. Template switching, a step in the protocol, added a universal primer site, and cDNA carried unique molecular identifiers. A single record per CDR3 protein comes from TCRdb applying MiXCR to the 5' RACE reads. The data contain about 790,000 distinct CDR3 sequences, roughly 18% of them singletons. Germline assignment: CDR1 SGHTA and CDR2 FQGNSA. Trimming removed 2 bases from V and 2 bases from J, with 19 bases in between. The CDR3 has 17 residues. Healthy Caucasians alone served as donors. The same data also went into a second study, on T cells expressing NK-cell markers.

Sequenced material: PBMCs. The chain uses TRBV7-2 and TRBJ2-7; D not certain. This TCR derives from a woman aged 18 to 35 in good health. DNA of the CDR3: TGTGCCAGCAGCTTAATCGCTGGAGACCGCGTGCCCTACGAGCAGTACTTC. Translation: CASSLIAGDRVPYEQYF.